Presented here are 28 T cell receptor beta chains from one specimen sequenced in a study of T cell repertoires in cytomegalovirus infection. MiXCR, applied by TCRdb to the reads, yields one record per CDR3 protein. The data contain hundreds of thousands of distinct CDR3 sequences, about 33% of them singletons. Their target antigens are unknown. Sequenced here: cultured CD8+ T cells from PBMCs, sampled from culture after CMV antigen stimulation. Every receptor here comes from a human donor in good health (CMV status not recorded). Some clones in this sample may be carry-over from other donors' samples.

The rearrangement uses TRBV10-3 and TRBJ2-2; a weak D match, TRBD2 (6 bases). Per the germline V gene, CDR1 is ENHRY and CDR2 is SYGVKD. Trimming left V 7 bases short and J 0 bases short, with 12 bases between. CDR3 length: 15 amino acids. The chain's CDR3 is CAINAGRANTGELFF. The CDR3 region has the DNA TGTGCCATCAACGCGGGGCGGGCGAACACCGGGGAGCTGTTTTTT.

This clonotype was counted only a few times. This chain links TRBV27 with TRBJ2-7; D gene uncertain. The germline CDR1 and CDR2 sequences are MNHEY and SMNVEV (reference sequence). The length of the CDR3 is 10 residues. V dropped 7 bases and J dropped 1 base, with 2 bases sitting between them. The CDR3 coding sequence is TGTGCCAGCACGTCCTACGAGCAGTACGTC. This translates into CASTSYEQYV.

Here the CDR3 DNA reads TGTGCCAGCAGTTCCCGGATACAACGGGACCAAACCTACGAGCAGTACTTC. Encoded protein: CASSSRIQRDQTYEQYF. The genes are TRBV6-2 or TRBV6-3 and TRBJ2-7; D may match TRBD1 or TRBD2 (5 bases each). The CDR3 runs 17 residues. The V gene lost 4 bases and the J gene lost 2 bases, with 21 bases spanning the gap. CDR1 and CDR2 from the germline V gene are MNHEY and SVGEGT.

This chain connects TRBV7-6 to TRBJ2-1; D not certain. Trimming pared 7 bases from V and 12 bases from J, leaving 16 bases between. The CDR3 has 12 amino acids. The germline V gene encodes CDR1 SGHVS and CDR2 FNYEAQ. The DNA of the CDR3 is TGTGCCAGCACCAAGGGCCTTTGGGGGCAGTTCTTC. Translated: CASTKGLWGQFF.

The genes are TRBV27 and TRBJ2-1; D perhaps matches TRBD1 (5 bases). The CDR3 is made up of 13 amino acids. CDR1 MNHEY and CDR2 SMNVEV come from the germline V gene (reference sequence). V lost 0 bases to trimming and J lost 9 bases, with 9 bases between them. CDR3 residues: CASSLSGRAEQFF. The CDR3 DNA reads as TGTGCCAGCAGTTTATCCGGCAGGGCTGAGCAGTTCTTC.

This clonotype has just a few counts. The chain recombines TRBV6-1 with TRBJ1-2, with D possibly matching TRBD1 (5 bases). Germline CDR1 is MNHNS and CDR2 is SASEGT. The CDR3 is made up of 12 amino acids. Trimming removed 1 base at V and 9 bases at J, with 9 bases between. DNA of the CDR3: TGTGCCAGCAGTGAAGAAGGGGATAGCTACACCTTC. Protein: CASSEEGDSYTF.

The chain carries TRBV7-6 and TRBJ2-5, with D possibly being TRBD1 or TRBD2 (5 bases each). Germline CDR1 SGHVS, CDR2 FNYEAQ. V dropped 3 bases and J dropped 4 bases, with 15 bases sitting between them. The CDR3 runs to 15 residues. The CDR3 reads CASSFGTQGRETQYF. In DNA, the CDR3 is TGTGCCAGCAGCTTCGGGACGCAAGGGAGAGAGACCCAGTACTTC.

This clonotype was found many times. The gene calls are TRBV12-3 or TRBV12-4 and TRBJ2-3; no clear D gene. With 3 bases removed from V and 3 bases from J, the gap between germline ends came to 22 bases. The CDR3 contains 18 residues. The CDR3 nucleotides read TGTGCCAGCAGTTTGGATGAGTTCCGGGCAGCCCCTACAGATACGCAGTATTTT. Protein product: CASSLDEFRAAPTDTQYF.

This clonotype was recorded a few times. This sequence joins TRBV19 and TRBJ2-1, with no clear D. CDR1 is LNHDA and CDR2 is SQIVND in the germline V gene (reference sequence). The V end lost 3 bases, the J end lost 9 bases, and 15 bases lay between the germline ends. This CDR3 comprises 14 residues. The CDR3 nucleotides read TGTGCCAGTAGTATCGTCAGAGGTACAATTGAGCAGTTCTTC. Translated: CASSIVRGTIEQFF.

The CDR3 is CASSFNLLGDTEAFF. The CDR3 DNA reads TGTGCCAGCAGCTTTAACCTTTTGGGGGACACTGAAGCTTTCTTT. This chain joins TRBV5-5 and TRBJ1-1; D is possibly TRBD1 (5 bases). This CDR3 has 15 residues. Per germline, CDR1 SGHKS and CDR2 YYEKEE (reference sequence). The V end lost 2 bases, the J end lost 3 bases, and 14 bases lay between the germline ends.

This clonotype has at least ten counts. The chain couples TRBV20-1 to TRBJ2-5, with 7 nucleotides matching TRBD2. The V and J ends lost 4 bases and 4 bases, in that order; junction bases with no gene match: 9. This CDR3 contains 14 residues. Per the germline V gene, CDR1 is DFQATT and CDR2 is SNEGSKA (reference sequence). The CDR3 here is CSATDGGSIETQYF. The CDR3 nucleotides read TGCAGTGCTACCGACGGGGGGTCAATAGAGACCCAGTACTTC.

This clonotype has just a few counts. Here the CDR3 DNA reads TGTGCCAGCACCCCTCCGGACAGGGGAGTTGATGGCTACACCTTC. Its translation: CASTPPDRGVDGYTF. V and J are TRBV12-3 or TRBV12-4 and TRBJ1-2; 9 bases line up with TRBD1. The CDR3 runs to 15 residues. Trimming at V came to 7 bases and at J to 6 bases, leaving 12 bases not matched to a gene.

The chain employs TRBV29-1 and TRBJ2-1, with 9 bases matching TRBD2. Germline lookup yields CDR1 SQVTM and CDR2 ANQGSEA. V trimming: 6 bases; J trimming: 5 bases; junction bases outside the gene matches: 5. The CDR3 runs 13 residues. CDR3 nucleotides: TGCAGCGTGCTAGCGGGGTACGACAATGAGCAGTTCTTC. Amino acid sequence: CSVLAGYDNEQFF.

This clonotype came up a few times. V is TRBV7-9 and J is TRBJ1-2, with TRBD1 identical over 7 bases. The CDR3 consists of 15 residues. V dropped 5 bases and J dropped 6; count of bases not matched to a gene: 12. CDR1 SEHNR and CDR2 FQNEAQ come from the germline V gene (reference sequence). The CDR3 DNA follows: TGTGCCAGCAGCATGCGCGACAGGGAATGGCATGGCTACACCTTC. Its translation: CASSMRDREWHGYTF. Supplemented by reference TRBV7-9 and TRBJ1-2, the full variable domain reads DTGVSQNPRHKITKRGQNVTFRCDPISEHNRLYWYRQTLGQGPEFLTYFQNEAQLEKSRLLSDRFSAERPKGSFSTLEIQRTEQGDSAMYLCASSMRDREWHGYTFGSGTRLTVV.

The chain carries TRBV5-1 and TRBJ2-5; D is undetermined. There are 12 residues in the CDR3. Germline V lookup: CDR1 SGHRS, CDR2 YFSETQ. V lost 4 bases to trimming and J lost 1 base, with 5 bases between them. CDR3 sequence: CASSSPQETQYF. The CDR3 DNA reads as TGCGCCAGCAGCAGTCCCCAAGAGACCCAGTACTTC.

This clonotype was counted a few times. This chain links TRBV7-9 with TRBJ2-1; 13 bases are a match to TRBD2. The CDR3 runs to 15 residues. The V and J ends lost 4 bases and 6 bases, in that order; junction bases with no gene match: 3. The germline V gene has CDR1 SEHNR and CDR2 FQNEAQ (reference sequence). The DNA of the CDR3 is TGTGCCAGCAGCTCGACTAGCGGGAGGCTCAATGAGCAGTTCTTC. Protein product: CASSSTSGRLNEQFF.

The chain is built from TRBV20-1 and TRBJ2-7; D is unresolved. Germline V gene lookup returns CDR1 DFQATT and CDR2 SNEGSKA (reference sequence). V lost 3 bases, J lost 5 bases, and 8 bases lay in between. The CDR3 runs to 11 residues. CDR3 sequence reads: CSASGRDEQYF. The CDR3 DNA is TGCAGTGCTAGTGGAAGGGACGAGCAGTACTTC.

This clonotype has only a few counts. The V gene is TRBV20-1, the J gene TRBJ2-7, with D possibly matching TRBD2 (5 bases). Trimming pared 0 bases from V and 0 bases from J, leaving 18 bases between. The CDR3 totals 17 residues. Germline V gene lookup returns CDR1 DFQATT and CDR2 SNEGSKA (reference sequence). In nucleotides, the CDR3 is TGCAGTGCTAGAGATGGGATTGAGCGGCAGAGCTCCTACGAGCAGTACGTC. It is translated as CSARDGIERQSSYEQYV.

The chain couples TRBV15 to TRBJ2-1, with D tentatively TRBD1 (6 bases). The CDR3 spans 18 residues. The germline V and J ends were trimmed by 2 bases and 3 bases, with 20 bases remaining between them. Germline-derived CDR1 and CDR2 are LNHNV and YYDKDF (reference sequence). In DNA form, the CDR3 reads TGTGCCACCAGCAGATCCCGGGGTGCCGGGACAAACTACAATGAGCAGTTCTTC. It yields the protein CATSRSRGAGTNYNEQFF.

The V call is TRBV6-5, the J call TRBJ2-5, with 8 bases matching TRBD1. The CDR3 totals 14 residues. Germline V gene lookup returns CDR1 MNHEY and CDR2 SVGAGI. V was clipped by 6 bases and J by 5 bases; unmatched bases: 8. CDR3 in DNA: TGTGCCAGCAGACACGGACAGGGATTGGAGACCCAGTACTTC. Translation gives CASRHGQGLETQYF.

CDR3 bases: TGTGCCAGCAGCCTGCCGAGGGGTTTGCGAACTGAAGCTTTCTTT. Translating it yields CASSLPRGLRTEAFF. The chain links TRBV5-6 to TRBJ1-1; possible D gene TRBD1, 5 bases. Germline V gene data show CDR1 as SGHDT and CDR2 as YYEEEE. V was shortened by 4 bases and J by 5 bases, with 18 bases between the two germline ends. CDR3 size: 15 residues.

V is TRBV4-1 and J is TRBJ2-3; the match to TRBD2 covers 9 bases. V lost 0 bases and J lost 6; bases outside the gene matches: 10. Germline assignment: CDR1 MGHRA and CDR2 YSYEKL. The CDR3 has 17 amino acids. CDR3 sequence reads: CASSQDSLWRGGDTQYF. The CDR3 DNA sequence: TGCGCCAGCAGCCAAGATTCCCTCTGGCGGGGGGGCGATACGCAGTATTTT.

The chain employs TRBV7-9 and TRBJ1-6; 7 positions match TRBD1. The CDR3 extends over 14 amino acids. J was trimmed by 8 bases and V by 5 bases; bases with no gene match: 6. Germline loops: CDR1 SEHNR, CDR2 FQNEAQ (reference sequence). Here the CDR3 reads CASSPDRVHSPLHF. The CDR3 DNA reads TGTGCCAGCAGCCCTGACAGGGTGCATTCACCCCTCCACTTT. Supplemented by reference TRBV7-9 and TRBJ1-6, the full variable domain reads DTGVSQNPRHKITKRGQNVTFRCDPISEHNRLYWYRQTLGQGPEFLTYFQNEAQLEKSRLLSDRFSAERPKGSFSTLEIQRTEQGDSAMYLCASSPDRVHSPLHFGNGTRLTVT.

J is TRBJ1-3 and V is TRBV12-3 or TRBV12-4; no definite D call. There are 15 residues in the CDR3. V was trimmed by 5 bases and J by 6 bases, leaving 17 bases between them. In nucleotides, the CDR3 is TGTGCCAGCAGTGGTCTTTGGGATCGCGAAAACACCATATATTTT. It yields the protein CASSGLWDRENTIYF.

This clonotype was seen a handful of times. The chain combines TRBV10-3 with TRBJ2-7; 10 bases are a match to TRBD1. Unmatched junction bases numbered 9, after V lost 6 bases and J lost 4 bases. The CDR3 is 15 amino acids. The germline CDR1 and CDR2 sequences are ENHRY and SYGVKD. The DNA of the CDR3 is TGTGCCATCAGAACCGGGACAGGGGAGTATTACGAGCAGTACTTC. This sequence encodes CAIRTGTGEYYEQYF.

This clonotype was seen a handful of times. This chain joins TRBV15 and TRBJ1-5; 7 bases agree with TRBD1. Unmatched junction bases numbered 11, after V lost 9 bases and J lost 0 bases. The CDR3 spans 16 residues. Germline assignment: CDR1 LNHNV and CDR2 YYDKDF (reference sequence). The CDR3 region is CATKQGSGYSNQPQHF. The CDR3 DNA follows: TGTGCCACGAAACAGGGGTCAGGGTATAGCAATCAGCCCCAGCATTTT.

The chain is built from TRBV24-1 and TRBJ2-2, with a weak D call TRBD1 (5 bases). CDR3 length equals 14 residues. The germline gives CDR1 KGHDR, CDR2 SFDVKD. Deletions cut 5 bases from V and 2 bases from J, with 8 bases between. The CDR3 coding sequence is TGTGCCACCAGTGCTCAGGGAAACACCGGGGAGCTGTTTTTT. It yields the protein CATSAQGNTGELFF.

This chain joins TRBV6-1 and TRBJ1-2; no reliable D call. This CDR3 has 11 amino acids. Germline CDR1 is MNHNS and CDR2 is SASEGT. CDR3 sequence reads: CAGSGPVGYTF. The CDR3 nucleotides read TGTGCTGGTTCCGGACCGGTGGGCTACACCTTC.